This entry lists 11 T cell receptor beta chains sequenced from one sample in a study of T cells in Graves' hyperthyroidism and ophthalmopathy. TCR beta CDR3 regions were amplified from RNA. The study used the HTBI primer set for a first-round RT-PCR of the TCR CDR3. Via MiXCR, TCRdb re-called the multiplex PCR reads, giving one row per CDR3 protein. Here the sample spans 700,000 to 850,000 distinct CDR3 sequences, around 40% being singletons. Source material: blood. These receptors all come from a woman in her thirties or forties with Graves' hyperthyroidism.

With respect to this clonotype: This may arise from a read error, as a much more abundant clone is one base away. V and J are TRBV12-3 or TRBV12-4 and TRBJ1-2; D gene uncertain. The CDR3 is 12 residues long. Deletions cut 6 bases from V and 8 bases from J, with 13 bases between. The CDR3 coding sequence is TGTGCCAGCAGCCTCGGGCCCCGGGGCTACACCTTC. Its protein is CASSLGPRGYTF.

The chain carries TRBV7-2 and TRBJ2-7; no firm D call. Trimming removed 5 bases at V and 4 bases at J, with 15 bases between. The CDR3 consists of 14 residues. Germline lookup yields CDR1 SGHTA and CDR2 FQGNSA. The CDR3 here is CASSPHRRSYEQYF. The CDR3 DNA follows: TGTGCCAGCAGCCCTCATAGAAGGTCGTACGAGCAGTACTTC.

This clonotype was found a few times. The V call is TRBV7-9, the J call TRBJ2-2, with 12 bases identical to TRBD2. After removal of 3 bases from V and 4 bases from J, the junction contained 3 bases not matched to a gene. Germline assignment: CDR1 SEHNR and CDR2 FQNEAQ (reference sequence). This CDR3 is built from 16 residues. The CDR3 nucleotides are TGTGCCAGCAGCTTTGGACTAGCGGGGTCCACCGGGGAGCTGTTTTTT. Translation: CASSFGLAGSTGELFF. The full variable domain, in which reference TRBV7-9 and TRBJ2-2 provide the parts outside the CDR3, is DTGVSQNPRHKITKRGQNVTFRCDPISEHNRLYWYRQTLGQGPEFLTYFQNEAQLEKSRLLSDRFSAERPKGSFSTLEIQRTEQGDSAMYLCASSFGLAGSTGELFFGEGSRLTVL.

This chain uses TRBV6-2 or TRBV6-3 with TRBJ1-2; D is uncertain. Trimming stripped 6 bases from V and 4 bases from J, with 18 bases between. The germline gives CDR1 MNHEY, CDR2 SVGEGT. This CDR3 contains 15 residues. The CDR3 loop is CASRNTERVGYGYTF. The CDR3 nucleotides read TGTGCCAGCAGGAATACGGAAAGAGTGGGCTATGGCTACACCTTC.

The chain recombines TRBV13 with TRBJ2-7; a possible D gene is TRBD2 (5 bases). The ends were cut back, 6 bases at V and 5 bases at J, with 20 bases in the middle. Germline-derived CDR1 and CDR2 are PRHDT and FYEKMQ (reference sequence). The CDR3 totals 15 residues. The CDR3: CASSSTAVGLNEQYF. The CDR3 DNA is TGTGCCAGCAGTTCTACAGCGGTTGGTCTGAACGAGCAGTACTTC.

The CDR3 bases are TGTGCCAGCAGCCCCGGGACAGGCCCCCCGGGTGACCAGTACTTC. Its protein is CASSPGTGPPGDQYF. The V call is TRBV6-5, the J call TRBJ2-5; TRBD1 matches at 8 bases. Losses at the gene ends were 6 bases for V and 10 bases for J; bases not matched to a gene: 16. The CDR3 totals 15 residues. Germline V gene data show CDR1 as MNHEY and CDR2 as SVGAGI.

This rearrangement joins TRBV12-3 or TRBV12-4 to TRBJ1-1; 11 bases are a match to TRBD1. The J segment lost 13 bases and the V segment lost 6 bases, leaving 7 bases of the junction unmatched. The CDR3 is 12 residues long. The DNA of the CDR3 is TGTGCCAGCAGCGGGACAGGGGGAACAGGTTTCTTT. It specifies CASSGTGGTGFF.

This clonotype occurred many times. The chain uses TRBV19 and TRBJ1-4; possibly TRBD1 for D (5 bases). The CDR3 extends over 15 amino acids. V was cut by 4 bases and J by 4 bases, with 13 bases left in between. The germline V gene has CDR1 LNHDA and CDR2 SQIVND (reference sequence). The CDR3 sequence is CASSTIGADNEKLFF. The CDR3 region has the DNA TGTGCCAGTAGTACTATCGGGGCGGATAATGAAAAACTGTTTTTT.

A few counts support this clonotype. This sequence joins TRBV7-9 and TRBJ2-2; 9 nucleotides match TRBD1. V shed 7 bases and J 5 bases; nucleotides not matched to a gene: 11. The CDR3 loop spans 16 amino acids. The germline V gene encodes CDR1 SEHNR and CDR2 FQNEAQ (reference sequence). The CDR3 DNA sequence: TGTGCCAGCACCGTTAAACAGGGGGCGCCTACCGGGGAGCTGTTTTTT. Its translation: CASTVKQGAPTGELFF.

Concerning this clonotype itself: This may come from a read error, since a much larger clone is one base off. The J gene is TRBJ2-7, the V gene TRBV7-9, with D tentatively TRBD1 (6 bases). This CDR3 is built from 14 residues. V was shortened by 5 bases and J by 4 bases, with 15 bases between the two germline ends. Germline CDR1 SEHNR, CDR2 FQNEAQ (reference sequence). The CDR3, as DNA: TGTGCCAGCAGCCGCGCAGGGGTGGATTACGAGCAGTACTTC. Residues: CASSRAGVDYEQYF.

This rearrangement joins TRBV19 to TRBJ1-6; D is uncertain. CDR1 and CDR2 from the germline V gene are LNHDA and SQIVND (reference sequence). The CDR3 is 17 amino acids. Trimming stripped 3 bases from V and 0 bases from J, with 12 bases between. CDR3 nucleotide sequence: TGTGCCAGTAGTATGGGCGGAGGACGCTCCTATAATTCACCCCTCCACTTT. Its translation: CASSMGGGRSYNSPLHF.